This T cell receptor (beta chain) was obtained from a study of lymphopenia after photon versus proton radiotherapy. Repertoires were generated with immunoSEQ multiplex PCR, while TCRdb's copy carries only in-frame clones and drops some. The data hold about 30,000 clones, with approximately 87% observed a single time. The CDR3 runs 15 residues. Germline V CDR1 and CDR2: LNHDA, SQIVND (reference sequence). V lost 1 base, J lost 3 bases, and 12 bases lay in between. This clone has only one observation. The source was peripheral blood, collected from a patient treated with photon-based radiotherapy. The rearrangement joins TRBV19 to TRBJ1-2, with D tentatively TRBD1 (6 bases). This sequence was found in a woman aged 45-65 years with pancreatic cancer. Written as DNA, the CDR3 is TGTGCCAGTAGTATAGCTGCGGACAGCTACTATGGCTACACCTTC. Protein: CASSIAADSYYGYTF.